This T cell receptor beta chain was captured in a study of blood T cells in healthy people across ages. Points from the study as a whole: With naive T cell percentage, TCR beta diversity showed a strong correlation. Leaving the PBMCs unsorted stopped any conclusive comparison of naive versus antigen-experienced cells. Considered underestimates were the diversity estimates obtained from one million T cells.

As regards this clonotype: Its specificity is not known.

CDR3 length equals 16 residues. The trim removed 3 bases at V and 9 bases at J, leaving 12 bases unmatched. PCR was performed a second time for about 7 to 12 cycles using a sample-barcoded 5' primer and a J-beta primer mix. Each cDNA molecule, via a template-switch adaptor with 12 random nucleotides, was tagged. Using its own MiXCR run on the 5' RACE reads, TCRdb lists one record per CDR3 protein. The table lists about a million distinct CDR3 sequences, around two fifths of them singletons. This chain links TRBV12-3 or TRBV12-4 with TRBJ2-1; 9 bases line up with TRBD1. This TCR came from a man between 18 and 29 years old in good health. Sequencing used blood. The CDR3 protein is CASSLSSGTGNFEQFF. CDR3 nucleotide sequence: TGTGCCAGCAGTTTGTCATCCGGGACAGGGAACTTTGAGCAGTTCTTC.